The 10 T cell receptor beta chains presented below share a single source sample, sequenced in a study of T cell clonality in common variable immunodeficiency. Their specific antigens are unknown. The study, taken as a whole, reports: Common variable immunodeficiency TCR beta sequences reportedly had fewer deletions and N-nucleotide insertions.

TCRdb's table, derived via immunoSEQ multiplex PCR, lists solely in-frame clones and lacks some. The record shows about 33,000 clones for this sample, with no singletons present. Sequenced material: peripheral blood mononuclear cells. The receptor source for this set is a human donor with common variable immunodeficiency.

This clone was detected a few times. The sequence runs out 3 residues before the end of the CDR3; the remainder is reconstructed from the germline J gene. The gene calls are TRBV7-2 and TRBJ1-2, with 10 bases identical to TRBD1. Germline V lookup: CDR1 SGHTA, CDR2 FQGNSA. V lost 5 bases to trimming and J lost 2 bases; unmatched junction nucleotides: 2. The CDR3 spans 14 residues. CDR3 bases read: TGTGCCAGCAGCCTGGACAGGGGGAACTATGGC. This gives the protein CASSLDRGNYG. The CDR3 in full is CASSLDRGNYGYTF.

This clone was detected only a few times. The read stops 3 residues short of the end of the CDR3; the missing end is completed from the germline J gene. The gene calls are TRBV19 and TRBJ2-3, with TRBD2 matching 9 bases. The CDR3 loop spans 17 amino acids. Germline assignment: CDR1 LNHDA and CDR2 SQIVND (reference sequence). Trimming took 2 bases from V and 1 from J; bases not matched to a gene: 7. CDR3 DNA (partial): TGTGCCAGTAGTATACTTCCGGGACTAGCCCGCACAGATACG. Protein sequence: CASSILPGLARTDT. The whole CDR3 sequence reads CASSILPGLARTDTQYF.

In the case of this clone: The CDR3 goes on 3 residues after the read ends, and that part is filled in from the germline J gene. The V and J genes are TRBV18 and TRBJ2-3; tentative D call: TRBD1 (6 bases). The CDR3 has 16 residues. The germline CDR1 and CDR2 sequences are KGHSH and LQKENI. Trimming took 2 bases from V and 1 from J, leaving 13 bases between them. The CDR3 here is CASSPTSGDGTDTQYF. Partial CDR3 DNA: TGTGCCAGCTCACCAACATCAGGGGATGGCACAGATACG.

By frequency in the sample, this clone is medium-sized. Read data end 3 residues before the CDR3 end; the end is taken from the germline J gene. The genes are TRBV30 and TRBJ1-1, with no clear D. Germline CDR1 GTSNPN, CDR2 SVGIG (reference sequence). CDR3 size: 12 residues. Trimming pared 2 bases from V and 5 bases from J, leaving 9 bases between. The CDR3 bases that were read are TGTGCCTGGAGTAACTGGGCGACTGAA. Translation: CAWSNWATE. The entire CDR3 protein reads CAWSNWATEAFF. The full variable domain, with the rest looked up from reference TRBV30 and TRBJ1-1, is SQTIHQWPATLVQPVGSPLSLECTVEGTSNPNLYWYRQAAGRGLQLLFYSVGIGQISSEVPQNLSASRPQDRQFILSSKKLLLSDSGFYLCAWSNWATEAFFGQGTRLTVV.

This clone was seen ten or more times. The read ends 3 residues early relative to the CDR3; the germline J gene fills the gap. This rearrangement joins TRBV20-1 to TRBJ1-1, with TRBD1 as a possible D gene (5 bases). V lost 3 bases, J lost 0 bases, and 14 bases lay in between. The germline gives CDR1 DFQATT, CDR2 SNEGSKA (reference sequence). The CDR3 consists of 15 residues. The CDR3 loop reads CSASESGSMNTEAFF. The sequenced CDR3 bases are TGCAGTGCTAGCGAGTCAGGGTCGATGAACACTGAA.

Note on this clone: Read sequence stops 3 residues before the CDR3 end, and the germline J gene provides the missing end. The chain combines TRBV30 with TRBJ2-5; the match to TRBD2 covers 11 bases. The V gene end was trimmed by 4 bases and the J gene end by 1 base; junction bases not matched to a gene: 5. Looked up from germline, CDR1 is GTSNPN and CDR2 is SVGIG (reference sequence). The CDR3 spans 15 residues. The DNA read from the CDR3 is TGTGCCTGGACCCCACTAGCGGGGGTCCAAGAGACC. As protein: CAWTPLAGVQET. The CDR3 in its entirety is CAWTPLAGVQETQYF.

As to this clone: The CDR3 is cut off 3 residues early in the read; its end comes from the germline J gene. Other nucleotide sequences from this sample produce the same CDR3. V gene TRBV18 combines with J gene TRBJ2-7; perhaps TRBD2 as D (7 bases). V lost 3 bases, J lost 4 bases, and 16 bases lay in between. The CDR3 loop spans 15 amino acids. Per germline, CDR1 KGHSH and CDR2 LQKENI. The CDR3: CASSPSRGGPYEQYF. CDR3 DNA, as far as it was read: TGTGCCAGCTCACCTTCGAGGGGGGGCCCGTACGAG.

This clone was observed many times. Read coverage stops 3 residues before the CDR3 terminus; the germline J gene supplies the remainder. The chain links TRBV6-2 or TRBV6-3 to TRBJ2-1; the match to TRBD2 covers 8 bases. This CDR3 comprises 17 residues. CDR1 is MNHEY and CDR2 is SVGEGT in the germline V gene. Trimming removed 1 base from V and 3 bases from J; junction bases left unmatched: 8. This chain's CDR3 is CASSYYSSSGGYNEQFF. CDR3 bases read: TGTGCCAGCAGTTACTACTCTAGCAGCGGGGGCTACAATGAG.

The sample holds many counts of this clone. CDR3 DNA, as far as it was read: TGTGCCAGCAGCTCTCAGGGAACCTATGGC. Translation gives CASSSQGTYG. The CDR3 reads in full as CASSSQGTYGYTF. The chain employs TRBV5-5 and TRBJ1-2; D is perhaps TRBD1 (5 bases). The read stops 3 residues short of the end of the CDR3; the missing end is completed from the germline J gene. Germline CDR1 is SGHKS and CDR2 is YYEKEE (reference sequence). CDR3 length: 13 amino acids. The ends were cut back, 3 bases at V and 4 bases at J, with 10 bases in the middle. Variable domain in full (rest from reference TRBV5-5 and TRBJ1-2): DAGVTQSPTHLIKTRGQQVTLRCSPISGHKSVSWYQQVLGQGPQFIFQYYEKEERGRGNFPDRFSARQFPNYSSELNVNALLLGDSALYLCASSSQGTYGYTFGSGTRLTVV.

By proportion, this clone is medium-sized. The CDR3 is CASSISDAKNIQYF. CDR3 DNA, as far as it was read: TGTGCCAGTAGTATATCAGATGCCAAAAACATT. This chain uses TRBV19 with TRBJ2-4; no reliable D call. The read terminates 3 residues ahead of where the CDR3 ends, so the germline J gene completes it. The germline gives CDR1 LNHDA, CDR2 SQIVND (reference sequence). Trimming removed 2 bases from V and 1 base from J, with 6 bases in between. The CDR3 covers 14 residues.